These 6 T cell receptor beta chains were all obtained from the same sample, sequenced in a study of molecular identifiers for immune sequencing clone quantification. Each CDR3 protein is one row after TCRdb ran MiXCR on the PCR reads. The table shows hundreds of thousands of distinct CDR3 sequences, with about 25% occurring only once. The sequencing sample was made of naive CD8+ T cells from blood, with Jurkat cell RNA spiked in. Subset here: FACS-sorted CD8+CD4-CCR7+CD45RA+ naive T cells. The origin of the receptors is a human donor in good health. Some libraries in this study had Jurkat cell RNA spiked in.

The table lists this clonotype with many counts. The CDR3 DNA reads TGTGCCAGTAGCCTTATCAGCGGGAGTTCCGAGCAGTACTTC. This gives the protein CASSLISGSSEQYF. The chain carries TRBV19 and TRBJ2-7; 8 bases agree with TRBD2. V shed 6 bases, J shed 6 bases, and the junction held 10 bases outside the gene matches. The CDR3 length is 14 residues. Per the germline V gene, CDR1 is LNHDA and CDR2 is SQIVND (reference sequence).

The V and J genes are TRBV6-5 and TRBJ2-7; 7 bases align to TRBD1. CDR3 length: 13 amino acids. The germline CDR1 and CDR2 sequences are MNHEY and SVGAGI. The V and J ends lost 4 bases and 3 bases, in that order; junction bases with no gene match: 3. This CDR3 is CASSSDRNYEQYF. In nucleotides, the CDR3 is TGTGCCAGCAGTTCGGACAGGAACTACGAGCAGTACTTC.

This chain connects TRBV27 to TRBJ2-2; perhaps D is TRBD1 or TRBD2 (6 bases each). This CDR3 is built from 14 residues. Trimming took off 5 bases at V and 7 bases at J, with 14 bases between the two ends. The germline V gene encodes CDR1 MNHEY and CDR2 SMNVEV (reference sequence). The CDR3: CASSMGRGGGELFF. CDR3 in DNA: TGTGCCAGCAGTATGGGCAGGGGAGGCGGGGAGCTGTTTTTT.

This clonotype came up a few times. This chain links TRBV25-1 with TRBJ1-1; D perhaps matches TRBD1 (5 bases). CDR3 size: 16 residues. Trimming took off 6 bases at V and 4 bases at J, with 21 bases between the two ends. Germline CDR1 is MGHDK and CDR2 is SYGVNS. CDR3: CASRGPDLGHGTEAFF. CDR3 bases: TGTGCCAGCAGAGGTCCGGACTTGGGGCACGGCACTGAAGCTTTCTTT. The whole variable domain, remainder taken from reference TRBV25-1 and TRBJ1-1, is EADIYQTPRYLVIGTGKKITLECSQTMGHDKMYWYQQDPGMELHLIHYSYGVNSTEKGDLSSESTVSRIRTEHFPLTLESARPSHTSQYLCASRGPDLGHGTEAFFGQGTRLTVV.

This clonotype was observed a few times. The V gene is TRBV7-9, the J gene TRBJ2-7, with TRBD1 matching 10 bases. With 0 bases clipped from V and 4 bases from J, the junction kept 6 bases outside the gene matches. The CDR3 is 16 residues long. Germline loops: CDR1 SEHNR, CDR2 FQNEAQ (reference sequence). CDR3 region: CASSLATTGGVYEQYF. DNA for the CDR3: TGTGCCAGCAGCTTAGCGACGACAGGGGGCGTATACGAGCAGTACTTC.

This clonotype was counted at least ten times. CDR3 DNA sequence: TGTGCCAGCAGCCTCAGCGGGGGGGCCTACAATGAGCAGTTCTTC. It specifies CASSLSGGAYNEQFF. V is TRBV27 and J is TRBJ2-1; TRBD2 matches 10 bases. Germline V gives CDR1 MNHEY, CDR2 SMNVEV (reference sequence). J gave up 2 bases and V 6 bases, and 4 bases lay outside the gene matches. CDR3 size: 15 residues.